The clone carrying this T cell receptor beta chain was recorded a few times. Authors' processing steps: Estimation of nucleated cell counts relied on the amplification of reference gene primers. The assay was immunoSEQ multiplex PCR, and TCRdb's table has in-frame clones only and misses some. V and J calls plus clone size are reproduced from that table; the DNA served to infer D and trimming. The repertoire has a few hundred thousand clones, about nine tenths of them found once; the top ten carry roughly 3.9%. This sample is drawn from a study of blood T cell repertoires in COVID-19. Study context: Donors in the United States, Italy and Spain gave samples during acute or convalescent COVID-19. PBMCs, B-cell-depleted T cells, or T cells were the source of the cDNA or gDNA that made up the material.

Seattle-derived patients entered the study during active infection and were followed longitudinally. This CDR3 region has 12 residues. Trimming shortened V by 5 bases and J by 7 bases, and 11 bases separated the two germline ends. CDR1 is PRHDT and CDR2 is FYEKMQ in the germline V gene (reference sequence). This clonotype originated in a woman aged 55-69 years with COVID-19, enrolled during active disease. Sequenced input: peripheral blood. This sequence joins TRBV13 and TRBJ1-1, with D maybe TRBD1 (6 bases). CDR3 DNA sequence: TGTGCCAGCAGCCCAGGGGAGCTTGAAGCTTTCTTT. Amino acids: CASSPGELEAFF. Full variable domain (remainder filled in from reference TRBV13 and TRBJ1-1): AAGVIQSPRHLIKEKRETATLKCYPIPRHDTVYWYQQGPGQDPQFLISFYEKMQSDKGSIPDRFSAQQFSDYHSELNMSSLELGDSALYFCASSPGELEAFFGQGTRLTVV.